This T cell receptor beta chain was recovered during a study of memory CD4+ T cells and cytomegalovirus serostatus. Study-wide results and limits: CMV serostatus prediction reached median AUC around 0.94, or 0.89 with US-trained model.

Authors' data handling: Out-of-frame sequences were removed, leaving around 2.2 million distinct TCRbeta sequences. Sequenced by immunoSEQ multiplex PCR; TCRdb stores in-frame clones only, minus some. D and trimming were read from the DNA, whereas the V and J calls and clone size are those reported in that table. The sample comprises some 52,000 clones, roughly three quarters of which are singletons, and roughly 0.77% rests with the top ten. Single viable CD3+CD4+CD8-CD45RO+ cells were sorted as the memory CD4+ T cells. The CDR3 runs to 17 residues. Germline V gives CDR1 SGHRS, CDR2 YFSETQ. The ends were cut back, 4 bases at V and 0 bases at J, with 18 bases in the middle. There are a few counts of this clone. Its antigen is undetermined.

The chain carries TRBV5-1 and TRBJ2-3; D gene ambiguous. The clonotype originates from an adult in good health and CMV-seronegative. Sequenced sample: memory CD4+ T cells from blood. CDR3 sequence (DNA): TGCGCCAGCAGCGCGGCCACGGTGCAGGCTAGCACAGATACGCAGTATTTT. The encoded protein is CASSAATVQASTDTQYF.